What follows describes a single TCR beta chain. The data belong to a study of blood T cell repertoires in COVID-19. As for the study in general: Collection of acute and convalescent COVID-19 samples took place in the United States, Italy and Spain. From T cells, B-cell-depleted T cells, or PBMCs came the material, which was cDNA or gDNA.

The authors' processing: How many nucleated cells were present was estimated from reference gene primer amplification. The method was immunoSEQ multiplex PCR; TCRdb's version includes in-frame clones alone and lacks a portion of them. That table is the source of V, J and clone size, and D and trimming were worked out from the DNA. Of 410,000 or so clones listed, more than 80% are singletons. Germline assignment: CDR1 MGHRA and CDR2 YSYEKL. The trim removed 1 base at V and 6 bases at J, leaving 5 bases unmatched. The CDR3 contains 16 residues. The TCR originated in a woman aged 25-40 years with active or convalescent COVID-19. This chain uses TRBV4-1 with TRBJ2-2; the match to TRBD2 covers 10 bases. Sequencing was carried out using peripheral blood. The CDR3 sequence is CASSQVGLAGAGELFF. For the CDR3, the DNA is TGCGCCAGCAGCCAAGTCGGCCTAGCGGGAGCCGGGGAGCTGTTTTTT.